These 25 T cell receptor beta chains share one sample of origin, sequenced in a study of blood T cell repertoires in COVID-19 (dated by TCRdb to between 2020 and 2021). The library was built by means of the immunoSEQ multiplex PCR assay. Held by TCRdb, this immuneACCESS table contains in-frame sequences only and omits some clones. Under half of the omission traces to an unresolved V gene where checked; the cause of the rest is unknown. In this sample the table shows 300,000 or so clones, more than 75% of which occur a single time. Approximately 8% of the sample lies in the top ten. Sequencing was performed on peripheral blood. These TCRs come from a woman between 50 and 59 years old who had recovered from COVID-19.

This chain uses TRBV6-6 with TRBJ2-2; no clear D gene. V lost 0 bases and J lost 3, with 5 bases in between. Per the germline V gene, CDR1 is MNHNY and CDR2 is SVGAGI (reference sequence). This CDR3 is built from 14 residues. DNA of the CDR3: TGTGCCAGCAGTTACTCGCAGTACACCGGGGAGCTGTTTTTT. It specifies CASSYSQYTGELFF.

The table lists this clone with a count of one. The chain combines TRBV25-1 with TRBJ2-5; 10 bases agree with TRBD1. CDR3 length: 16 residues. Per the germline V gene, CDR1 is MGHDK and CDR2 is SYGVNS. With 1 base clipped from V and 4 bases from J, the junction kept 6 bases outside the gene matches. CDR3 DNA sequence: TGTGCCAGCAGTGAATTCGGACAGGGGGTGGGAGAGACCCAGTACTTC. This gives the protein CASSEFGQGVGETQYF.

The chain couples TRBV24-1 to TRBJ1-2; 7 bases are a match to TRBD1. Germline CDR1 reads KGHDR; CDR2 reads SFDVKD. V shed 5 bases, J shed 3 bases, and the junction held 11 bases outside the gene matches. The CDR3 runs to 16 residues. The CDR3 DNA sequence: TGTGCCACCAGTGGACACAGGGGCCCCGGGGACTATGGCTACACCTTC. Translation: CATSGHRGPGDYGYTF.

The V and J genes are TRBV5-6 and TRBJ2-2; 9 positions match TRBD1. After removal of 4 bases from V and 1 base from J, the junction contained 5 bases not matched to a gene. This CDR3 contains 16 residues. Germline assignment: CDR1 SGHDT and CDR2 YYEEEE. CDR3 in amino acids: CASSAEGQGNTGELFF. The CDR3 DNA is TGTGCCAGCAGCGCAGAGGGACAGGGGAACACCGGGGAGCTGTTTTTT.

This chain joins TRBV13 and TRBJ2-5; D might be TRBD1 (5 bases). Germline loops: CDR1 PRHDT, CDR2 FYEKMQ (reference sequence). The CDR3 runs 15 residues. V lost 2 bases, J lost 3 bases, and 13 bases lay in between. The CDR3 sequence is CASSLRNIGEETQYF. CDR3 coding DNA: TGTGCCAGCAGCTTACGGAATATAGGGGAAGAGACCCAGTACTTC.

The rearrangement joins TRBV6-6 to TRBJ2-7; D perhaps matches TRBD1 (6 bases). This CDR3 is built from 13 residues. V was shortened by 5 bases and J by 5 bases, with 13 bases between the two germline ends. Germline CDR1 is MNHNY and CDR2 is SVGAGI (reference sequence). The CDR3 loop reads CASSLSGENEQYF. CDR3 DNA sequence: TGTGCCAGCAGTCTCTCAGGGGAAAACGAGCAGTACTTC.

The chain uses TRBV4-3 and TRBJ2-1, with D unclear. This CDR3 spans 17 amino acids. Per germline, CDR1 LGHNA and CDR2 YSLEER. The V gene lost 0 bases and the J gene lost 6 bases, with 18 bases spanning the gap. The CDR3 loop is CASSQDSLVALPNEQFF. The CDR3 DNA sequence: TGCGCCAGCAGCCAAGATTCGCTAGTAGCCCTTCCCAATGAGCAGTTCTTC.

The chain links TRBV6-5 to TRBJ2-3, with TRBD2 as a possible D gene (6 bases). V shed 2 bases and J shed 2 bases, with 11 bases lying between them. Germline CDR1 MNHEY, CDR2 SVGAGI. The CDR3 covers 15 residues. CDR3 protein: CASSYNSGTTDTQYF. CDR3 nucleotides: TGTGCCAGCAGTTACAATAGCGGAACCACAGATACGCAGTATTTT.

This chain links TRBV6-5 with TRBJ1-1, with D perhaps TRBD1 (6 bases). The CDR3 is made up of 14 amino acids. From germline, CDR1 is MNHEY and CDR2 SVGAGI. The V and J ends lost 2 bases and 0 bases respectively, with 7 bases between them. CDR3 in amino acids: CASSYGTLNTEAFF. The CDR3 nucleotides are TGTGCCAGCAGTTACGGGACATTGAACACTGAAGCTTTCTTT.

V and J are TRBV19 and TRBJ1-1; the D gene is possibly TRBD1 (5 bases). Trimming shortened V by 3 bases and J by 3 bases, and 11 bases separated the two germline ends. This CDR3 has 14 residues. CDR1 and CDR2 (germline): LNHDA, SQIVND (reference sequence). The CDR3 loop reads CASSMRGGYTEAFF. The DNA for the CDR3 is TGTGCCAGTAGTATGCGCGGGGGATACACTGAAGCTTTCTTT.

The chain has TRBV5-1 and TRBJ1-2; TRBD1 agrees at 9 bases. J was trimmed by 4 bases and V by 4 bases; bases with no gene match: 5. In germline, CDR1 is SGHRS, CDR2 YFSETQ. The CDR3 contains 14 residues. In DNA, the CDR3 is TGCGCCAGCAGCCCGGGACAGGGACTCTATGGCTACACCTTC. Protein sequence: CASSPGQGLYGYTF.

This chain joins TRBV6-5 and TRBJ2-5, with TRBD1 identical over 8 bases. Germline V gives CDR1 MNHEY, CDR2 SVGAGI. This CDR3 spans 15 amino acids. After removal of 5 bases from V and 4 bases from J, the junction contained 9 bases not matched to a gene. CDR3: CASSKDRDVGETQYF. The CDR3 coding sequence is TGTGCCAGCAGTAAGGACAGGGACGTAGGAGAGACCCAGTACTTC.

CDR3 protein: CASSSSSVGGELFF. The CDR3 bases are TGTGCCAGCAGCTCATCTAGCGTAGGCGGGGAGCTGTTTTTT. The chain uses TRBV5-4 and TRBJ2-2; maybe TRBD2 (6 bases). V was clipped by 3 bases and J by 7 bases, with 13 bases between them. The CDR3 is 14 amino acids. Germline V lookup: CDR1 SGHNT, CDR2 YYREEE (reference sequence).

V usage is TRBV29-1 and J usage is TRBJ2-5; 9 nucleotides align to TRBD2. CDR1 is SQVTM and CDR2 is ANQGSEA in the germline V gene. The CDR3 spans 15 residues. The V and J ends lost 6 bases and 2 bases, in that order; junction bases with no gene match: 10. CDR3 residues: CSVDIAGVGQETQYF. CDR3 DNA: TGCAGCGTGGATATAGCGGGGGTAGGGCAAGAGACCCAGTACTTC.

The V gene is TRBV19, the J gene TRBJ2-1; 12 bases are shared with TRBD1. V trimming: 5 bases; J trimming: 9 bases; junction bases outside the gene matches: 11. From germline, CDR1 is LNHDA and CDR2 SQIVND (reference sequence). This CDR3 is built from 16 residues. The CDR3 loop reads CASSPLRDRGRGEQFF. The CDR3 DNA reads TGTGCCAGTAGTCCCCTCCGGGACAGGGGGCGTGGTGAGCAGTTCTTC.

CDR3 amino acids: CASSPSGLANTGELFF. As DNA, the CDR3 is TGTGCCAGCAGCCCATCGGGACTAGCTAACACCGGGGAGCTGTTTTTT. This chain links TRBV3-1 (or the pseudogene TRBV3-2) with TRBJ2-2, with 9 nucleotides matching TRBD2. Per germline, CDR1 LGHDT and CDR2 YNNKEL (reference sequence). The CDR3 contains 16 residues. Losses at the gene ends were 4 bases for V and 2 bases for J; bases not matched to a gene: 5.

This sequence joins TRBV27 and TRBJ2-1; TRBD2 might be the D (6 bases). Germline lookup yields CDR1 MNHEY and CDR2 SMNVEV (reference sequence). The CDR3 covers 16 residues. V was trimmed by 5 bases and J by 10 bases, leaving 24 bases between them. The DNA of the CDR3 is TGTGCCAGCAGTGATCGGACTTCCCCCATAGGGAGGGAGCAGTTCTTC. It codes for CASSDRTSPIGREQFF.

There are a few counts of this clone. The gene calls are TRBV2 and TRBJ2-7; D not resolved. Looked up from germline, CDR1 is SNHLY and CDR2 is FYNNEI. Trimming removed 2 bases from V and 4 bases from J, with 12 bases in between. The CDR3 has 14 amino acids. The CDR3 DNA follows: TGTGCCAGCAGTGAATTTCCGGGTTCTTACGAGCAGTACTTC. Protein sequence: CASSEFPGSYEQYF.

The chain combines TRBV5-1 with TRBJ2-1; maybe TRBD1 (8 bases). V lost 6 bases, J lost 7 bases, and 20 bases lay in between. The CDR3 has 15 residues. Germline V gene data show CDR1 as SGHRS and CDR2 as YFSETQ. CDR3 residues: CASTTGEGVGNEQFF. In nucleotides, the CDR3 is TGCGCCAGCACGACAGGGGAGGGCGTGGGGAATGAGCAGTTCTTC.

On this clone itself: The identical CDR3 is also encoded by other nucleotide sequences in the sample. The rearrangement uses TRBV18 and TRBJ2-7, with a weak D call TRBD1 (6 bases). Between the trimmed V and J ends, which lost 3 bases and 3 bases, there was a span of 6 bases. Germline-derived CDR1 and CDR2 are KGHSH and LQKENI. This CDR3 is built from 12 residues. The CDR3 sequence is CASSPRGYEQYF. CDR3 DNA: TGTGCCAGCTCACCCAGGGGCTACGAGCAGTACTTC.

The CDR3 sequence is CASRPIGTGTSDNSPLHF. CDR3 nucleotides: TGTGCCAGTAGACCGATCGGGACAGGGACATCCGATAATTCACCCCTCCACTTT. V gene TRBV19 combines with J gene TRBJ1-6; TRBD1 aligns across 9 bases. The V gene's germline CDR1 is LNHDA and CDR2 SQIVND (reference sequence). V lost 6 bases to trimming and J lost 5 bases; unmatched junction nucleotides: 14. The CDR3 covers 18 residues. The full variable domain, with the rest looked up from reference TRBV19 and TRBJ1-6, is DGGITQSPKYLFRKEGQNVTLSCEQNLNHDAMYWYRQDPGQGLRLIYYSQIVNDFQKGDIAEGYSVSREKKESFPLTVTSAQKNPTAFYLCASRPIGTGTSDNSPLHFGNGTRLTVT.

The gene calls are TRBV6-5 and TRBJ1-1; 7 positions agree with TRBD1. Germline V gene lookup returns CDR1 MNHEY and CDR2 SVGAGI. The V gene end was trimmed by 2 bases and the J gene end by 8 bases; junction bases not matched to a gene: 5. The CDR3 totals 13 residues. DNA of the CDR3: TGTGCCAGCAGTTACACTCCGACAGGGGAAGCTTTCTTT. Residues: CASSYTPTGEAFF.

The genes are TRBV18 and TRBJ2-1; tentative D call: TRBD2 (5 bases). Germline values: CDR1 KGHSH, CDR2 LQKENI. Trimming left V 3 bases short and J 0 bases short, with 9 bases between. This CDR3 comprises 15 residues. In DNA, the CDR3 is TGTGCCAGCTCACCGGAGGAGAGCTCCTACAATGAGCAGTTCTTC. This gives the protein CASSPEESSYNEQFF.

The gene calls are TRBV28 and TRBJ2-7; the match to TRBD1 covers 10 bases. This CDR3 is built from 13 residues. Germline V lookup: CDR1 MDHEN, CDR2 SYDVKM. The ends lost 6 bases at V and 5 bases at J; junction bases unmatched: 4. The CDR3 sequence: CASRRDRGNEQYF. The DNA of the CDR3 is TGTGCCAGCAGACGGGACAGGGGAAACGAGCAGTACTTC.

The V call is TRBV29-1, the J call TRBJ1-1; D call uncertain. CDR3 length: 13 amino acids. Per the germline V gene, CDR1 is SQVTM and CDR2 is ANQGSEA. The V end lost 3 bases, the J end lost 1 base, and 9 bases lay between the germline ends. This chain's CDR3 is CSVEVTGNTEAFF. In nucleotides, the CDR3 is TGCAGCGTTGAGGTCACCGGGAACACTGAAGCTTTCTTT.